One sample yielded the 18 T cell receptor beta chains listed below, sequenced in a study of human T cells and chemical hapten exposure. Time point in this sample: pre-sensitization, week 0. Treatment specified: therapeutic diphenylcyclopropenone sensitization with weekly scalp DPC. Using its own MiXCR run on the RACE reads, TCRdb lists one record per CDR3 protein. The sample holds more than 250,000 distinct CDR3 sequences; roughly 7.7% are singletons and the top ten take approximately 1.2%. Sequences were derived from whole blood, sampled in connection with sensitization to the hapten diphenylcyclopropenone (DPC). The receptors stem from a man between 18 and 29 years old with alopecia areata. Some clones in this sample may be carry-over from other donors' samples.

This clonotype has a handful of counts. The V call is TRBV9, the J call TRBJ1-2, with a tentative D call TRBD1 (5 bases). This CDR3 is 13 amino acids long. CDR1 is SGDLS and CDR2 is YYNGEE in the germline V gene. Trimming cost V 0 bases and J 8 bases, with 11 bases left between them. CDR3 loop: CASSVAGAFGYTF. The CDR3 nucleotides read TGTGCCAGCAGCGTAGCTGGGGCTTTCGGCTACACCTTC.

This clonotype has more than one count but fewer than ten. The rearrangement uses TRBV18 and TRBJ1-2, with 10 bases identical to TRBD1. V shed 1 base, J shed 2 bases, and the junction held 16 bases outside the gene matches. CDR1 and CDR2 from the germline V gene are KGHSH and LQKENI. This CDR3 comprises 20 residues. In DNA, the CDR3 is TGTGCCAGCTCACCACTAGACAGGGGGCACCCCGCCCCGACCAACTATGGCTACACCTTC. Amino acids: CASSPLDRGHPAPTNYGYTF.

This clonotype has only a few counts. The chain is built from TRBV5-6 and TRBJ2-2; no clear D. Per the germline V gene, CDR1 is SGHDT and CDR2 is YYEEEE. Trimming removed 2 bases from V and 7 bases from J, with 6 bases in between. This CDR3 is 12 amino acids long. CDR3: CASSLEGGELFF. The CDR3 coding sequence is TGTGCCAGCAGCTTAGAAGGCGGGGAGCTGTTTTTT.

The chain uses TRBV7-9 and TRBJ1-3, with D possibly being TRBD1 (6 bases). The CDR3 totals 15 residues. The V gene lost 5 bases and the J gene lost 0 bases, with 11 bases spanning the gap. Per germline, CDR1 SEHNR and CDR2 FQNEAQ (reference sequence). CDR3 bases: TGTGCCAGCAGCCAGGGGCGGATCTCTGGAAACACCATATATTTT. It codes for CASSQGRISGNTIYF. Variable domain in full (rest from reference TRBV7-9 and TRBJ1-3): DTGVSQNPRHKITKRGQNVTFRCDPISEHNRLYWYRQTLGQGPEFLTYFQNEAQLEKSRLLSDRFSAERPKGSFSTLEIQRTEQGDSAMYLCASSQGRISGNTIYFGEGSWLTVV.

The rearrangement joins TRBV5-1 to TRBJ2-1; D is tentatively TRBD1 or TRBD2 (6 bases each). Trimming cost V 0 bases and J 2 bases, with 9 bases left between them. This CDR3 contains 15 residues. Germline CDR1 and CDR2: SGHRS and YFSETQ. The CDR3 loop reads CASSLAGATYNEQFF. The DNA of the CDR3 is TGCGCCAGCAGCTTGGCGGGGGCCACCTACAATGAGCAGTTCTTC.

This clonotype was seen ten or more times. CDR3 loop: CASSLTAAYNEQFF. CDR3 sequence (DNA): TGCGCCAGCAGCTTGACGGCAGCCTACAATGAGCAGTTCTTC. The chain couples TRBV5-1 to TRBJ2-1, with D hard to call. The CDR3 sequence is 14 residues long. From germline, CDR1 is SGHRS and CDR2 YFSETQ. Trimming took off 1 base at V and 2 bases at J, with 7 bases between the two ends.

The chain recombines TRBV20-1 with TRBJ2-3; D tentatively fits TRBD1 or TRBD2 (5 bases each). Per the germline V gene, CDR1 is DFQATT and CDR2 is SNEGSKA (reference sequence). V lost 0 bases to trimming and J lost 13 bases, with 17 bases between them. The CDR3 length is 13 residues. In DNA, the CDR3 is TGCAGTGCTAGAGACTTCCCGGGACCCCTGGAGTATTTT. Its translation: CSARDFPGPLEYF.

The V gene is TRBV28, the J gene TRBJ2-7; 10 nucleotides agree with TRBD2. V dropped 4 bases and J dropped 5; count of bases not matched to a gene: 11. Germline V lookup: CDR1 MDHEN, CDR2 SYDVKM. The CDR3 sequence is 16 residues long. The CDR3 coding sequence is TGTGCCAGCAGTTCCATAGCGGGGGGATCTTTCGACGAGCAGTACTTC. This gives the protein CASSSIAGGSFDEQYF. Looking up the rest from reference TRBV28 and TRBJ2-7 gives the full variable domain: DVKVTQSSRYLVKRTGEKVFLECVQDMDHENMFWYRQDPGLGLRLIYFSYDVKMKEKGDIPEGYSVSREKKERFSLILESASTNQTSMYLCASSSIAGGSFDEQYFGPGTRLTVT.

This clonotype was observed a handful of times. The rearrangement joins TRBV6-1 to TRBJ2-4, with 9 bases lining up with TRBD1. This CDR3 has 14 residues. V shed 6 bases and J 15 bases; nucleotides not matched to a gene: 15. Germline V gene sequence: CDR1 MNHNS, CDR2 SASEGT. CDR3 nucleotide sequence: TGTGCCAGCAGGGACAGGGGCATAGTTACTTCTCTGTACTTC. Residues: CASRDRGIVTSLYF.

This clonotype was seen a handful of times. The chain uses TRBV5-1 and TRBJ1-1; 9 bases align to TRBD1. The V gene's germline CDR1 is SGHRS and CDR2 YFSETQ. The CDR3 covers 16 residues. The J segment lost 6 bases and the V segment lost 2 bases, leaving 11 bases of the junction unmatched. The DNA for the CDR3 is TGCGCCAGCAGCTTTATTCCCGGGACAGGGCCACCTGAAGCTTTCTTT. This codes for CASSFIPGTGPPEAFF.

This clonotype was seen a few times. The gene calls are TRBV2 and TRBJ1-2, with TRBD1 matching over 9 bases. The J segment lost 4 bases and the V segment lost 4 bases, leaving 10 bases of the junction unmatched. This CDR3 contains 16 residues. CDR1 SNHLY and CDR2 FYNNEI come from the germline V gene. The DNA for the CDR3 is TGTGCCAGCAGTGGTTTCGGGACAGGGTCGGGCTATGGCTACACCTTC. Translation: CASSGFGTGSGYGYTF.

This clonotype appeared a few times. V and J are TRBV12-3 or TRBV12-4 and TRBJ2-1; D is unclear. Trimming removed 1 base from V and 15 bases from J, with 10 bases in between. The CDR3 runs to 11 residues. DNA of the CDR3: TGTGCCAGCAGTTTAGAGACGCCACCGTTCTTC. Its protein is CASSLETPPFF.

This clonotype was counted only a few times. The V and J genes are TRBV29-1 and TRBJ2-2; no clear D. CDR3 length: 13 amino acids. The V end was cut by 7 bases, the J end by 0 bases, with 9 bases between. Germline-derived CDR1 and CDR2 are SQVTM and ANQGSEA. The CDR3 here is CSASGTNTGELFF. The DNA of the CDR3 is TGCAGCGCCAGTGGGACGAACACCGGGGAGCTGTTTTTT.

Ten or more counts support this clonotype. The chain uses TRBV29-1 and TRBJ2-3; possibly TRBD1 for D (5 bases). The CDR3 is 11 amino acids. Germline V gene data show CDR1 as SQVTM and CDR2 as ANQGSEA. V lost 7 bases and J 4 bases, leaving 9 bases between the germline ends. The CDR3 DNA sequence: TGCAGCGGGGGCGGAGCAGATACGCAGTATTTT. As protein: CSGGGADTQYF.

This clonotype was seen only a few times. In DNA, the CDR3 is TGTGCCAGCAGCGACCGGGACGGATACAATCAGCCCCAGCATTTT. Amino acids: CASSDRDGYNQPQHF. This chain connects TRBV5-6 to TRBJ1-5; a possible D gene is TRBD1 (5 bases). Trimming removed 4 bases at V and 3 bases at J, with 14 bases between. The CDR3 extends over 15 amino acids. Germline lookup yields CDR1 SGHDT and CDR2 YYEEEE. Based on the CDR3 plus reference TRBV5-6 and TRBJ1-5, the full variable domain is DAGVTQSPTHLIKTRGQQVTLRCSPKSGHDTVSWYQQALGQGPQFIFQYYEEEERQRGNFPDRFSGHQFPNYSSELNVNALLLGDSALYLCASSDRDGYNQPQHFGDGTRLSIL.

The chain uses TRBV10-3 and TRBJ2-5, with D tentatively TRBD2 (7 bases). This CDR3 contains 16 residues. CDR1 and CDR2 (germline): ENHRY, SYGVKD. V lost 0 bases and J 4 bases, leaving 15 bases between the germline ends. The CDR3 sequence: CAISESGGGIGETQYF. CDR3 sequence (DNA): TGTGCCATCAGTGAGTCGGGAGGGGGGATCGGAGAGACCCAGTACTTC.

This clonotype was seen repeatedly, ten times or more. This chain links TRBV7-9 with TRBJ2-1; D not resolved. The CDR3 length is 14 residues. Trimming removed 1 base at V and 2 bases at J, with 6 bases between. Germline lookup yields CDR1 SEHNR and CDR2 FQNEAQ (reference sequence). The CDR3 nucleotides are TGTGCCAGCAGCTTAGTTCTAACCTACAATGAGCAGTTCTTC. Translating gives CASSLVLTYNEQFF.

This clonotype was detected ten times or more. The chain couples TRBV7-2 to TRBJ2-1; D unclear. CDR1 is SGHTA and CDR2 is FQGNSA in the germline V gene. The CDR3 runs 15 residues. Trimming took 4 bases from V and 0 from J, leaving 10 bases between them. CDR3: CASSYSWISYNEQFF. The CDR3 DNA sequence: TGTGCCAGCAGCTACTCGTGGATCTCCTACAATGAGCAGTTCTTC. Supplemented by reference TRBV7-2 and TRBJ2-1, the full variable domain reads GAGVSQSPSNKVTEKGKDVELRCDPISGHTALYWYRQSLGQGLEFLIYFQGNSAPDKSGLPSDRFSAERTGGSVSTLTIQRTQQEDSAVYLCASSYSWISYNEQFFGPGTRLTVL.